This TCR beta chain came from a study of type 1 regulatory T cells (dated by TCRdb to 2020 to 2023). Context from the whole study: The study characterized an in vitro protocol that generated a Tr1-enriched, alloantigen-specific CD4 T cell product named T-allo10. T-allo10 was under clinical evaluation in patients with hematological malignancies receiving allogeneic hematopoietic stem cell transplantation. Study-wide conclusions, independent of this receptor: A more restricted TCR repertoire was observed in Tr1 cells than in non-Tr1 cells, and this restriction was interpreted in the study as alloantigen-induced clonal expansion.

The germline V gene specifies WSHSY as CDR1 and SAAADI as CDR2. The CDR3 numbers 11 residues from cysteine through phenylalanine. The CDR3 DNA has 33 bases and is translated from base 1. The germline V and J ends show losses of 8 bases and 7 bases respectively, and no gene match explains 5 bases of the junction. This clonotype showed up many times. There is no known antigen for this receptor. The record has no base qualities; no much larger clone is one base away. Sequencer: Illumina MiSeq. TCRdb reworked the public reads: Q25 trimming with fastp, MiXCR clone assembly, productive beta chains retained. Rows with one shared CDR3 protein collapse into an entry with the most common genes and DNA. This sample gives tens of thousands of distinct CDR3 sequences in total; around 20% of them show up just once. The ten largest clones add up to 7.5% to 8.5% of the sample.

The sequence joins TRBV10-2 to TRBJ2-7; a stretch of 7 junction bases matches TRBD1. The TCR originated in a human donor in good health. The material sequenced was cultured type 1 regulatory T (Tr1) cells, either the whole culture or a sorted fraction (not recorded which). The cell subset or site label corresponds to: type 1 regulatory T cells sorted from the T-allo10 product. The base sequence is TGCGCCAGCTCCCCAGGGGGAGAGCAGTACTTC. Its protein is CASSPGGEQYF.